The 18 T cell receptor beta chains listed next were all sequenced from one sample in a study of blood T cell repertoires in COVID-19. TCRdb keeps only in-frame clones here, not all; method: immunoSEQ multiplex PCR. The table shows approximately 120,000 clones, with roughly 87% occurring only once. Material: peripheral blood. The receptors come from an elderly man with active or convalescent COVID-19.

The J gene is TRBJ1-4, the V gene TRBV27; 7 bases are shared with TRBD1. The CDR3 extends over 19 amino acids. Germline V lookup: CDR1 MNHEY, CDR2 SMNVEV (reference sequence). V lost 5 bases, J lost 0 bases, and 15 bases stayed unmatched. This CDR3 is CASSPRQGMRLATNEKLFF. CDR3 DNA: TGTGCCAGCAGTCCACGACAGGGTATGCGACTTGCAACTAATGAAAAACTGTTTTTT.

The chain combines TRBV5-1 with TRBJ2-3; 8 bases line up with TRBD2. The CDR3 is 16 residues long. Germline V gives CDR1 SGHRS, CDR2 YFSETQ. V lost 6 bases, J lost 1 base, and 10 bases stayed unmatched. CDR3 bases: TGCGCCAGCACCCCCGGTGTCGGGGGGGGCACAGATACGCAGTATTTT. Translating it yields CASTPGVGGGTDTQYF.

V and J are TRBV5-1 and TRBJ1-4; D not resolved. The CDR3 contains 13 residues. The germline gives CDR1 SGHRS, CDR2 YFSETQ. V lost 6 bases and J lost 4, with 10 bases in between. DNA for the CDR3: TGCGCCAGCAAATCCCTCCTTAATGAAAAACTGTTTTTT. Amino acid sequence: CASKSLLNEKLFF.

The J gene is TRBJ1-3, the V gene TRBV6-6; 8 bases align to TRBD1. The CDR3 has 16 amino acids. The ends lost 6 bases at V and 2 bases at J; junction bases unmatched: 9. Per germline, CDR1 MNHNY and CDR2 SVGAGI (reference sequence). Written as DNA, the CDR3 is TGTGCCAGCAGATCGACAGGGGCGCGGGCTGGAAACACCATATATTTT. Translating it yields CASRSTGARAGNTIYF.

The J gene is TRBJ2-1, the V gene TRBV5-1; 7 bases align to TRBD2. V gave up 4 bases and J gave up 10 bases; unmatched junction bases: 8. The CDR3 is 13 amino acids. Germline CDR1 and CDR2: SGHRS and YFSETQ. The CDR3 bases are TGCGCCAGCAGCCTGAAACCGGGACTAGAGCAGTTCTTC. Residues: CASSLKPGLEQFF.

The chain has TRBV9 and TRBJ2-7; TRBD2 might be the D (6 bases). The length of the CDR3 is 15 residues. Germline V gene data show CDR1 as SGDLS and CDR2 as YYNGEE. V was clipped by 0 bases and J by 0 bases, with 10 bases between them. The CDR3 loop is CASSVGWGLSYEQYF. DNA of the CDR3: TGTGCCAGCAGCGTAGGTTGGGGACTCTCCTACGAGCAGTACTTC.

V is TRBV6-6 and J is TRBJ2-7, with a possible D match to TRBD1 (7 bases). This CDR3 has 15 residues. V dropped 6 bases and J dropped 2 bases, with 17 bases sitting between them. Germline assignment: CDR1 MNHNY and CDR2 SVGAGI (reference sequence). The CDR3 DNA sequence: TGTGCCAGCAGACCCGGGCGGGACAGAACCTACGAGCAGTACTTC. This encodes CASRPGRDRTYEQYF.

The chain recombines TRBV19 with TRBJ2-7; maybe TRBD2 (5 bases). The CDR3 loop spans 14 amino acids. CDR1 LNHDA and CDR2 SQIVND come from the germline V gene (reference sequence). Trimming took 6 bases from V and 5 from J, leaving 17 bases between them. The CDR3: CASSVFRGMDEQYF. In nucleotides, the CDR3 is TGTGCCAGTAGCGTGTTTCGGGGTATGGACGAGCAGTACTTC.

The chain employs TRBV7-2 and TRBJ1-1; D remains unclear. Germline values: CDR1 SGHTA, CDR2 FQGNSA. Trimming stripped 3 bases from V and 4 bases from J, with 12 bases between. The CDR3 covers 14 residues. CDR3 nucleotide sequence: TGTGCCAGCAGCTTCGCGGGAGGGTCCACTGAAGCTTTCTTT. Amino acids: CASSFAGGSTEAFF.

The rearrangement joins TRBV2 to TRBJ2-5; 8 nucleotides agree with TRBD1. V gave up 6 bases and J gave up 1 base; unmatched junction bases: 4. Germline assignment: CDR1 SNHLY and CDR2 FYNNEI. There are 14 residues in the CDR3. CDR3 residues: CASRTTGGQETQYF. The CDR3 coding sequence is TGTGCCAGCAGGACTACAGGGGGCCAAGAGACCCAGTACTTC. Full variable domain (rest looked up from reference TRBV2 and TRBJ2-5): EPEVTQTPSHQVTQMGQEVILRCVPISNHLYFYWYRQILGQKVEFLVSFYNNEISEKSEIFDDQFSVERPDGSNFTLKIRSTKLEDSAMYFCASRTTGGQETQYFGPGTRLLVL.

This sequence joins TRBV6-4 and TRBJ2-3; TRBD2 agrees at 9 bases. The CDR3 loop spans 17 amino acids. The junction had 11 bases not matched to a gene; V was cut back by 2 bases and J by 5 bases. CDR1 MRHNA and CDR2 SNTAGT come from the germline V gene. CDR3 sequence (DNA): TGTGCCAGCAGTGACGGTAGGAGCGGGAGGCCCAGAGATACGCAGTATTTT. Translation gives CASSDGRSGRPRDTQYF.

V and J are TRBV11-3 and TRBJ2-7, with a tentative D call TRBD1 (6 bases). The CDR3 covers 14 residues. V was clipped by 5 bases and J by 5 bases, with 16 bases between them. Looked up from germline, CDR1 is SGHNT and CDR2 is YENEEA. The CDR3 loop reads CASSPSRGIDEQYF. The DNA for the CDR3 is TGTGCCAGCAGCCCCTCAAGGGGGATAGACGAGCAGTACTTC.

The CDR3 nucleotides read TGTGCCAGCAGTATCCTAGCGGGGGATGGGACCCAGTACTTC. This codes for CASSILAGDGTQYF. The chain links TRBV28 to TRBJ2-5; 10 bases align to TRBD2. Germline V CDR1 and CDR2: MDHEN, SYDVKM. CDR3 length equals 14 residues. The ends lost 5 bases at V and 7 bases at J; junction bases unmatched: 7.

The rearrangement uses TRBV3-1 (or the pseudogene TRBV3-2) and TRBJ1-6, with D perhaps matching TRBD1 (6 bases). V dropped 0 bases and J dropped 11 bases, with 11 bases sitting between them. Germline values: CDR1 LGHDT, CDR2 YNNKEL (reference sequence). The CDR3 is made up of 14 amino acids. CDR3 loop: CASSQEDSYAPLHF. Written as DNA, the CDR3 is TGTGCCAGCAGCCAAGAGGACAGTTACGCACCCCTCCACTTT.

The J gene is TRBJ1-2, the V gene TRBV7-9; D remains unclear. Trimming took off 5 bases at V and 3 bases at J, with 16 bases between the two ends. CDR3 length equals 15 residues. Per the germline V gene, CDR1 is SEHNR and CDR2 is FQNEAQ (reference sequence). CDR3 region: CASSQAVLSDYGYTF. DNA for the CDR3: TGTGCCAGCAGCCAGGCCGTACTTAGTGACTATGGCTACACCTTC.

The J gene is TRBJ1-4, the V gene TRBV4-2; TRBD1 might be the D (6 bases). This CDR3 is built from 16 residues. Trimming stripped 2 bases from V and 4 bases from J, with 14 bases between. In germline, CDR1 is LGHNA, CDR2 YNFKEQ. Here the CDR3 reads CASSQRGGDGNEKLFF. The CDR3 DNA is TGTGCCAGCAGCCAACGTGGGGGCGACGGTAATGAAAAACTGTTTTTT.

This rearrangement joins TRBV6-4 to TRBJ2-3; D is perhaps TRBD1 (5 bases). V lost 3 bases and J lost 9, with 16 bases in between. Per the germline V gene, CDR1 is MRHNA and CDR2 is SNTAGT. The CDR3 is made up of 14 amino acids. CDR3 sequence: CASSEYSGGQTQYF. The CDR3 region has the DNA TGTGCCAGCAGTGAATATTCGGGCGGACAAACGCAGTATTTT.

The CDR3 bases are TGTGCCAGCTCACCAATCGGAGGGGCGGATAACTATGGCTACACCTTC. Translated, it gives CASSPIGGADNYGYTF. The rearrangement joins TRBV18 to TRBJ1-2, with D possibly matching TRBD1 (5 bases). CDR3 length: 16 amino acids. CDR1 is KGHSH and CDR2 is LQKENI in the germline V gene. Trimming stripped 2 bases from V and 1 base from J, with 14 bases between.